This T cell receptor beta chain stems from a study of cytomegalovirus exposure and HLA in healthy donors. Study-wide results and caveats: Cytomegalovirus-associated TCR beta chains were listed, numbering over 150. It was taken for granted in presence/absence analyses that sequencing depth across donors was roughly uniform.

This PCR relied on a set of 60 Vbeta primers and 13 Jbeta primers. Generated by immunoSEQ multiplex PCR, the TCRdb table keeps only in-frame clones and is missing some. The table records about 160,000 clones, around four fifths of them present only once. The germline CDR1 and CDR2 sequences are SGHVS and FQNEAQ. CDR3 length: 20 amino acids. Trimming removed 2 bases from V and 6 bases from J; junction bases left unmatched: 16. In the case of this clone: Antigen unknown.

Nominally healthy donors provided the samples, though records likely missed some immune exposures. The material sequenced was PBMCs. This chain links TRBV7-8 with TRBJ1-6, with 10 bases aligning to TRBD1. This receptor was taken from a male donor in good health and CMV-seropositive. The CDR3 bases are TGTGCCAGCAGCTTAAGAGGGAAACCGGGACAGGGGTTAAGTAATTCACCCCTCCACTTT. Translated, it gives CASSLRGKPGQGLSNSPLHF.